This T cell receptor (beta chain) comes out of a study of metastatic and nonmetastatic thyroid tumors. Study at large: A comparison of repertoires was made across blood and tumor or nodule tissue from malignant and benign thyroid patients.

This clone has only a few counts. CDR1 is SGHTA and CDR2 is FQGTGA in the germline V gene. Trimming shortened V by 5 bases and J by 5 bases, and 13 bases separated the two germline ends. This CDR3 has 15 amino acids. Before thyroid surgery, none of the patients had received any treatment. TCRdb re-called the PCR reads with MiXCR. In the table there are about 7,200 clones, about two fifths of which are singletons. The sequence derives from a female donor with papillary thyroid cancer or a benign thyroid nodule (not recorded which). Some clones in this sample may be carry-over from other donors' samples. Sequencing used tumor tissue. The V gene is TRBV7-3, the J gene TRBJ1-6; D not certain. The CDR3: CASSPGYMDNSPLHF. Here the CDR3 DNA reads TGTGCCAGCAGCCCGGGGTACATGGATAATTCACCCCTCCACTTT.